The sequence of this T cell receptor (beta chain) was determined in a study of blood T cell repertoires in COVID-19. The wider study: There were acute and convalescent COVID-19 samples, and they came from the United States, Italy and Spain.

Profiled with immunoSEQ multiplex PCR; TCRdb holds only in-frame clones, not every one. The sample carries about 180,000 clones, 75% to 80% recorded once. In this sample, this clone turned up a few times. V shed 2 bases and J shed 7 bases, with 15 bases lying between them. From germline, CDR1 is GTSNPN and CDR2 SVGIG (reference sequence). There are 15 residues in the CDR3. The chain employs TRBV30 and TRBJ1-6; tentative D call: TRBD1 (5 bases). The clonotype originates from a woman aged 70-85 years with acute or convalescent COVID-19. The sample comprised peripheral blood. The CDR3 spells CAWSLLTDGNSPLHF. CDR3 bases: TGTGCCTGGAGTCTATTGACAGATGGAAATTCACCCCTCCACTTT.